The 14 T cell receptor beta chains given below trace back to one sample, sequenced in a study of cytomegalovirus exposure and HLA in healthy donors. The PCR had 60 Vbeta and 13 Jbeta primers. Produced via immunoSEQ multiplex PCR; TCRdb's table is partial and in-frame only. This table has around 110,000 clones, 60% to 70% appearing once. Material: PBMCs. These receptors all come from a woman in her forties in good health and CMV-seropositive.

The chain uses TRBV6-5 and TRBJ1-1; D gene uncertain. V lost 6 bases and J 8 bases, leaving 16 bases between the germline ends. Germline values: CDR1 MNHEY, CDR2 SVGAGI. The CDR3 is 13 amino acids. CDR3 amino acids: CASSLAGSPEAFF. CDR3 sequence (DNA): TGTGCCAGCAGCCTAGCGGGGTCACCCGAAGCTTTCTTT.

The rearrangement joins TRBV29-1 to TRBJ2-1; TRBD2 matches 9 bases. V dropped 3 bases and J dropped 4; count of bases not matched to a gene: 4. Germline V gene lookup returns CDR1 SQVTM and CDR2 ANQGSEA. The CDR3 loop spans 14 amino acids. CDR3 in amino acids: CSVDGLAGYNEQFF. As DNA, the CDR3 is TGCAGCGTTGATGGGCTAGCGGGATACAATGAGCAGTTCTTC.

Only a few counts were recorded for this clone. This chain joins TRBV7-7 and TRBJ2-5; no firm D call. Germline CDR1 and CDR2: SSHAT and FNYEAQ (reference sequence). Trimming shortened V by 1 base and J by 4 bases, and 7 bases separated the two germline ends. There are 13 residues in the CDR3. CDR3 loop: CASSLVLRETQYF. Written as DNA, the CDR3 is TGTGCCAGCAGCTTAGTTCTGAGAGAGACCCAGTACTTC.

This sequence joins TRBV6-1 and TRBJ2-5; 9 nucleotides align to TRBD1. Germline CDR1 and CDR2: MNHNS and SASEGT. The CDR3 loop spans 14 amino acids. V was clipped by 7 bases and J by 1 base; unmatched bases: 4. The CDR3 DNA reads as TGTGCCAGCATATCGACAGGGGGCCAAGAGACCCAGTACTTC. Translation: CASISTGGQETQYF.

The CDR3 loop reads CASRTTSNNEQFF. In DNA, the CDR3 is TGTGCCAGCAGAACGACTAGTAACAATGAGCAGTTCTTC. The V and J genes are TRBV5-4 and TRBJ2-1; tentative D call: TRBD2 (6 bases). The V gene lost 5 bases and the J gene lost 5 bases, with 11 bases spanning the gap. The germline V gene encodes CDR1 SGHNT and CDR2 YYREEE (reference sequence). The CDR3 sequence is 13 residues long. The whole variable domain, filled in from reference TRBV5-4 and TRBJ2-1, reads ETGVTQSPTHLIKTRGQQVTLRCSSQSGHNTVSWYQQALGQGPQFIFQYYREEENGRGNFPPRFSGLQFPNYSSELNVNALELDDSALYLCASRTTSNNEQFFGPGTRLTVL.

V gene TRBV10-3 combines with J gene TRBJ1-4; D unresolved. CDR1 is ENHRY and CDR2 is SYGVKD in the germline V gene. Deletions cut 0 bases from V and 3 bases from J, with 14 bases between. The CDR3 length is 17 residues. CDR3 nucleotide sequence: TGTGCCATCAGTGAGTCCGGGGTCGGAACTTCTAATGAAAAACTGTTTTTT. It codes for CAISESGVGTSNEKLFF.

The rearrangement uses TRBV5-1 and TRBJ2-7; 8 nucleotides line up with TRBD1. The CDR3 totals 14 residues. V trimming: 4 bases; J trimming: 1 base; junction bases outside the gene matches: 4. CDR1 SGHRS and CDR2 YFSETQ come from the germline V gene. CDR3 coding DNA: TGCGCCAGCAGCAGAGGACAGGGATCCTACGAGCAGTACTTC. Its protein product is CASSRGQGSYEQYF.

The chain employs TRBV28 and TRBJ1-1; D not resolved. Trimming left V 3 bases short and J 6 bases short, with 14 bases between. The CDR3 is 14 residues long. CDR1 and CDR2 from the germline V gene are MDHEN and SYDVKM. The CDR3 spells CASSFPPVQAEAFF. CDR3 coding DNA: TGTGCCAGCAGTTTCCCTCCGGTCCAGGCTGAAGCTTTCTTT.

V gene TRBV5-1 combines with J gene TRBJ2-1; weak D call: TRBD2 (6 bases). V lost 1 base and J 5 bases, leaving 10 bases between the germline ends. The CDR3 length is 14 residues. CDR1 and CDR2 (germline): SGHRS, YFSETQ. The CDR3 nucleotides are TGCGCCAGCAGCTTGCAGACTAGTAACAATGAGCAGTTCTTC. It specifies CASSLQTSNNEQFF.

This clone was detected only a few times. The chain is built from TRBV5-1 and TRBJ2-1; 10 bases are a match to TRBD2. Germline V lookup: CDR1 SGHRS, CDR2 YFSETQ. Trimming removed 0 bases from V and 5 bases from J; junction bases left unmatched: 2. This CDR3 has 15 residues. The CDR3 coding sequence is TGCGCCAGCAGCTTGGCACTAGCGGGGAACAATGAGCAGTTCTTC. Encoded protein: CASSLALAGNNEQFF.

This clone was observed a handful of times. V usage is TRBV9 and J usage is TRBJ2-1; TRBD2 agrees at 11 bases. This CDR3 spans 14 amino acids. With V trimmed by 3 bases and J by 6 bases, 2 bases remained unmatched. CDR1 and CDR2 (germline): SGDLS, YYNGEE. CDR3 in amino acids: CASSGSGRVNEQFF. DNA of the CDR3: TGTGCCAGCAGCGGTAGCGGGAGGGTCAATGAGCAGTTCTTC.

The chain couples TRBV18 to TRBJ2-1, with 7 bases that match TRBD1. CDR1 is KGHSH, CDR2 LQKENI, per germline. CDR3 length equals 14 residues. V trimming: 3 bases; J trimming: 7 bases; junction bases outside the gene matches: 6. CDR3 region: CASSPRQGRNEQFF. The CDR3 DNA reads TGTGCCAGCTCACCCAGACAGGGAAGAAATGAGCAGTTCTTC.

The rearrangement uses TRBV27 and TRBJ1-1, with D tentatively TRBD1 (5 bases). Per germline, CDR1 MNHEY and CDR2 SMNVEV (reference sequence). This CDR3 is 14 amino acids long. Deletions cut 3 bases from V and 4 bases from J, with 12 bases between. The CDR3 here is CASSFRPGGTEAFF. The CDR3 DNA follows: TGTGCCAGCAGTTTCCGTCCGGGGGGCACTGAAGCTTTCTTT.

V usage is TRBV4-2 and J usage is TRBJ1-3, with TRBD1 matching 8 bases. In germline, CDR1 is LGHNA, CDR2 YNFKEQ. The CDR3 contains 17 residues. J lost 4 bases, V lost 2 bases, and 10 bases had no gene match. CDR3 sequence reads: CASSQLIGQGAGNTIYF. In DNA, the CDR3 is TGTGCCAGCAGCCAATTGATCGGACAGGGAGCGGGAAACACCATATATTTT.